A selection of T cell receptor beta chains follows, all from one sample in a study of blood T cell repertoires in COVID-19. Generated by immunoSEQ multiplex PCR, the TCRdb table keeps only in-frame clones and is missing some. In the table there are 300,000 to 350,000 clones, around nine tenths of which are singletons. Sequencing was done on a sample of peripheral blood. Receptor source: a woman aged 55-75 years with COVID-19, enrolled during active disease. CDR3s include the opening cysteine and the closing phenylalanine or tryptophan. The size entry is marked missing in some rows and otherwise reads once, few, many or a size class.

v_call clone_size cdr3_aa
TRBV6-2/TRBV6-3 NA CASSYSWSLQGLHF
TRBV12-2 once CASRLALGETGGSNQPQHF
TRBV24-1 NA CATSGGGETQYF
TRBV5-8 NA CASRFRGQGTDTQYF
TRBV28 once CASCSSGQASTGELFF
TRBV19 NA CASNRGQNTEAFF
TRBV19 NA CASSIRGGAYGYTF
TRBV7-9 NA CASSILNQPQHF
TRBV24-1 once CATSDGARETQYF
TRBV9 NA CASSSFQGSIYEQYF
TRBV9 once CASSDSGTGLSGANVLTF
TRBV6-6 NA CASSYGRASNQPQHF
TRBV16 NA CASSQLAGYTF
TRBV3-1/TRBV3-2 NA CASGGQGYGYTF
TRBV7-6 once CASSLVPWTGGDSPLHF
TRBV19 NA CASRGYGTGTMNTEAFF